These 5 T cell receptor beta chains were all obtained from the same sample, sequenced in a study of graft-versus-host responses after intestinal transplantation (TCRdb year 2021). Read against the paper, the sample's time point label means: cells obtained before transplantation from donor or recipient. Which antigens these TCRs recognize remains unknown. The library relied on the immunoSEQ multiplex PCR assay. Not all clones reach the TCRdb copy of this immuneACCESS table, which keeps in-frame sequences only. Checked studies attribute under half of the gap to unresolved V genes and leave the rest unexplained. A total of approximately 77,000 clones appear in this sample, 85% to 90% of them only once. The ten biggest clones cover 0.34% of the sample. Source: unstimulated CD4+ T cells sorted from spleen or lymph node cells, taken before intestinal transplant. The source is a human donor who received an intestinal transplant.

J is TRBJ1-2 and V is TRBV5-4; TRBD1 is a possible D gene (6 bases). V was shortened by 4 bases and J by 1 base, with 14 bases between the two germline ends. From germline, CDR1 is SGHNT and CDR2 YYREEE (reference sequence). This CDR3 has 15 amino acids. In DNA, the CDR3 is TGTGCCAGCAGCCCCGGAACACAGGGTAACTATGGCTACACCTTC. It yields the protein CASSPGTQGNYGYTF.

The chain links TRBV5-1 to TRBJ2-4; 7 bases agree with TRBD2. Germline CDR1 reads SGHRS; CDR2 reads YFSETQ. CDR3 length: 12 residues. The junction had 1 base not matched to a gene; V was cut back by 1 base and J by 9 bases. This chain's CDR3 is CASSLPGGIQYF. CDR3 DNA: TGCGCCAGCAGCTTGCCGGGAGGCATTCAGTACTTC.

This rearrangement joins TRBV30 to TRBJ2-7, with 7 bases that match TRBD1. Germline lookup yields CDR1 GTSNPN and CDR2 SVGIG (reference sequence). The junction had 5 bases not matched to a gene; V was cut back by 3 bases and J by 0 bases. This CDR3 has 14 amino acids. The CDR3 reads CAWSLPGGSYEQYF. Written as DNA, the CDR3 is TGTGCCTGGAGCCTGCCAGGGGGCTCCTACGAGCAGTACTTC.

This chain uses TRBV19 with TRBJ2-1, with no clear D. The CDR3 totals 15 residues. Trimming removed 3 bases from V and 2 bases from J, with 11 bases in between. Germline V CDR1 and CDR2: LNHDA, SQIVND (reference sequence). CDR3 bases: TGTGCCAGTAGTATCGGCAGGAACCCCTACAATGAGCAGTTCTTC. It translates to CASSIGRNPYNEQFF.

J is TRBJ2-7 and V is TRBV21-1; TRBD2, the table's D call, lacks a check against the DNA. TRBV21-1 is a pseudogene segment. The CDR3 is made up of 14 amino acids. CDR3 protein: CASTHREGGYEQYF. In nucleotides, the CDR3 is TGTGCCAGCACTCACCGAGAGGGTGGCTACGAGCAGTACTTC.